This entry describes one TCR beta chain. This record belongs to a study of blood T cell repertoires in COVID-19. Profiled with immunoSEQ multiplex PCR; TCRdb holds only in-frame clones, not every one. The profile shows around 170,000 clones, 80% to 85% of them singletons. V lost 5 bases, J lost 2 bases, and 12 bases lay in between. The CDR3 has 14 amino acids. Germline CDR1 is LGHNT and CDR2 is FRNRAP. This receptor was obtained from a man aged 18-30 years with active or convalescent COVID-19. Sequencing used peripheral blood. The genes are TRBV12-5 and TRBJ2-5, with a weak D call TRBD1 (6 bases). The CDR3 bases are TGTGCTAGTGGTGTTACAGGGAAACAAGAGACCCAGTACTTC. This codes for CASGVTGKQETQYF.